This is a list of T cell receptor beta chains from one sample in a study of cytomegalovirus exposure and HLA in healthy donors. Clones were read by immunoSEQ multiplex PCR, and TCRdb kept only the in-frame ones, dropping some. The sample has about 180,000 clones, 75% to 85% seen once; the top ten hold under 2%. Sequencing was carried out using PBMCs. The receptors stem from a man between 18 and 29 years old in good health and CMV-seronegative. Each CDR3 is given with its conserved first and last residue.

CDR3 protein,J gene,V gene
CASSRLAVIHNEQFF,TRBJ2-1,TRBV6-6
CASSIPSGREGRDTGELFF,TRBJ2-2,TRBV5-1
CASSFLSTDTQYF,TRBJ2-3,TRBV13
CASSYFPIGSYEQYF,TRBJ2-7,TRBV6-5
CASSLGQGRGSGELFF,TRBJ2-2,TRBV5-1
CASSATGGPNTEAFF,TRBJ1-1,TRBV2
CASSVTSGTYNEQFF,TRBJ2-1,TRBV9
CASSQEGTGGRFTGELFF,TRBJ2-2,TRBV4-1
CASSVRLSGGYTF,TRBJ1-2,TRBV9
CASSLWRENTEAFF,TRBJ1-1,TRBV27
CASSSRPRAYGYTF,TRBJ1-2,TRBV27
CASSLPGQGSGNTIYF,TRBJ1-3,TRBV11-3
CAWTLGGSSYEQYF,TRBJ2-7,TRBV30
CASSGQGRRSGEQYF,TRBJ2-7,TRBV9
CAIRDRGENTIYF,TRBJ1-3,TRBV10-3
CASSLGLDRSYEQYF,TRBJ2-7,TRBV5-1
CASLPPGTGGNGYTF,TRBJ1-2,TRBV7-8
CASSIYKDSERYTF,TRBJ1-2,TRBV19
CASSSDRAYGYTF,TRBJ1-2,TRBV7-3
CASSFCGRKLAANTGELFF,TRBJ2-2,TRBV28
CASRLTVGDRGSSPLHF,TRBJ1-6,TRBV5-8
CASSFRTGLYEQYF,TRBJ2-7,TRBV27
CASSPMQGVSSTDTQYF,TRBJ2-3,TRBV28
CAISESGLAGGETQYF,TRBJ2-5,TRBV10-3
CASSSGQGANEQFF,TRBJ2-1,TRBV5-1
CASSLGTGRPYEQYF,TRBJ2-7,TRBV7-6
CASSVDIRDSYTDTQYF,TRBJ2-3,TRBV9
CASSTTGAGNTIYF,TRBJ1-3,TRBV6-4
CASSRGTGGVYEQYF,TRBJ2-7,TRBV6-5
CASSPEGDQPQHF,TRBJ1-5,TRBV7-9
CASSPDSPSTDTQYF,TRBJ2-3,TRBV2
CASRESANYGYTF,TRBJ1-2,TRBV10-2
CASSISSGLTNTEAFF,TRBJ1-1,TRBV19
CASSTSGTGFYEQYF,TRBJ2-7,TRBV18
CATSRDSGVGQPQHF,TRBJ1-5,TRBV15
CASSLIRYEQYF,TRBJ2-7,TRBV28
CASSIGGANVLTF,TRBJ2-6,TRBV19
CASSPDRSSYNSPLHF,TRBJ1-6,TRBV7-9
CSVAPGDSGGTQYF,TRBJ2-3,TRBV29-1
CASGGLAGGALSKNIQYF,TRBJ2-4,TRBV19
CASSDAGYGYTF,TRBJ1-2,TRBV2
CASSAPHRLDTEAFF,TRBJ1-1,TRBV23-1
CASSKEGAPLSNYGYTF,TRBJ1-2,TRBV21-1
CASTPVWGVQIQETQYF,TRBJ2-5,TRBV19
CASSQPQVNTEAFF,TRBJ1-1,TRBV23-1
CASSPGQGAAGNTIYF,TRBJ1-3,TRBV18
CASSRGSEQFF,TRBJ2-1,TRBV2
CASSLLGEAEQFF,TRBJ2-1,TRBV28
CASRGANTGELFF,TRBJ2-2,TRBV5-6